Below, 2 T cell receptor beta chains from the same sample are listed, as sequenced in a study of cytomegalovirus exposure and HLA in healthy donors. Primers included in the PCR were 60 Vbeta and 13 Jbeta primers. Measured with immunoSEQ multiplex PCR; TCRdb has only the in-frame clones, and not every one. The sample records just over 150,000 clones, roughly 80% being singletons. What was sequenced was PBMCs. These receptors were collected from a female donor in good health and CMV-seronegative.

This clone has more than one count but fewer than ten. The chain couples TRBV5-1 to TRBJ2-1, with 9 bases matching TRBD1. The CDR3 is 17 amino acids. The germline V gene encodes CDR1 SGHRS and CDR2 YFSETQ. Unmatched junction bases numbered 18, after V lost 4 bases and J lost 10 bases. The CDR3 here is CASSQNAGTGKVGEQFF. In DNA form, the CDR3 reads TGCGCCAGCAGCCAAAATGCCGGGACAGGGAAGGTAGGAGAGCAGTTCTTC.

The J gene is TRBJ2-1, the V gene TRBV5-1, with 9 bases fitting TRBD1. The CDR3 runs to 16 residues. Trimming took 4 bases from V and 6 from J; bases not matched to a gene: 11. CDR1 SGHRS and CDR2 YFSETQ come from the germline V gene. CDR3 loop: CASSTAGTGPVNEQFF. The CDR3, as DNA: TGCGCCAGCAGCACAGCCGGGACAGGGCCGGTCAATGAGCAGTTCTTC.